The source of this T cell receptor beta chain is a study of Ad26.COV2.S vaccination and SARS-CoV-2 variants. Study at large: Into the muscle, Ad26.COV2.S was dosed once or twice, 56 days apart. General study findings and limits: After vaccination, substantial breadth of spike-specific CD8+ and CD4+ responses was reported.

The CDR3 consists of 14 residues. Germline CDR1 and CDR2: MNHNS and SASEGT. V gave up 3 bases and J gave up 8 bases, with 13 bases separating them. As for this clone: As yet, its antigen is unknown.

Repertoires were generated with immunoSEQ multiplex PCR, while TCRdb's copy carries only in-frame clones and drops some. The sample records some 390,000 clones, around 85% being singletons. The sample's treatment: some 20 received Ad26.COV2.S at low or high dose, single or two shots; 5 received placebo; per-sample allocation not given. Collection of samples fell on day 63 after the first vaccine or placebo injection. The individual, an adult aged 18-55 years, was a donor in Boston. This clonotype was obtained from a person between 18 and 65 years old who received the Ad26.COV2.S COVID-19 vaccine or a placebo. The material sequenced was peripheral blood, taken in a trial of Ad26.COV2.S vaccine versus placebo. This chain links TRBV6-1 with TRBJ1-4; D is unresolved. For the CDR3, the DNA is TGTGCCAGCAGTGATTTCCAGGCGAGGGAAAAACTGTTTTTT. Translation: CASSDFQAREKLFF.